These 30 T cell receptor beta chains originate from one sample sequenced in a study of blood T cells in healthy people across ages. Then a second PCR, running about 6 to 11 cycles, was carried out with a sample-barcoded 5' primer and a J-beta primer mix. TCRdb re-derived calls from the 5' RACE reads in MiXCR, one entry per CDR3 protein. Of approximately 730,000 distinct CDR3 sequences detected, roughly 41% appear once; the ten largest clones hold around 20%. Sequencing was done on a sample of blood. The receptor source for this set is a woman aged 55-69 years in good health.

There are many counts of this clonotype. CDR3 nucleotide sequence: TGTGCCAGCACTTCACTCGCGTACGAGCAGTACTTC. Protein sequence: CASTSLAYEQYF. The chain uses TRBV6-2 or TRBV6-3 and TRBJ2-7, with D unclear. The CDR3 extends over 12 amino acids. V was cut by 7 bases and J by 4 bases, with 11 bases left in between. Germline CDR1 reads MNHEY; CDR2 reads SVGEGT.

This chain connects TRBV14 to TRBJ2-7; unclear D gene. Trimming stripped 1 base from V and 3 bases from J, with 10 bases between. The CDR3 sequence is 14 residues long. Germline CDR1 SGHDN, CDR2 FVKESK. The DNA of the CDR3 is TGTGCCAGCAGCCAAGGATTCTGGAGCTACGAGCAGTACTTC. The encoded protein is CASSQGFWSYEQYF.

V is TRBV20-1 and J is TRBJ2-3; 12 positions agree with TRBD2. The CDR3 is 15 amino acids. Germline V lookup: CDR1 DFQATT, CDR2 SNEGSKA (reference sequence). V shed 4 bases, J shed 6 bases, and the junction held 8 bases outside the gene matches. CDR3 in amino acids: CSAIRTSGISDTQYF. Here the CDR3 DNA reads TGCAGTGCTATCAGGACTAGCGGGATCTCTGATACGCAGTATTTT.

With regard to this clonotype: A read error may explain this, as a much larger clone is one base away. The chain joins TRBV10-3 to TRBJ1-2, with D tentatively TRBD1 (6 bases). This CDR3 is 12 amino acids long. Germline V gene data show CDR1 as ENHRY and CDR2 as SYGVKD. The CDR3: CATSEVDRGYTF. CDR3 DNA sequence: TGTGCCACCAGTGAAGTGGACAGAGGCTACACCTTC.

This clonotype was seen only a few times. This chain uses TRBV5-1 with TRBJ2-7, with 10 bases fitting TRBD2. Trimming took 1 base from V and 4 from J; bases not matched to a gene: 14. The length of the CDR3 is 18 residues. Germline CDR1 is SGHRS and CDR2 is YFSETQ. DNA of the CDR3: TGCGCCAGCAGCTTGTCGGCTAGCGGGGGTCTCCAGTTATACGAGCAGTACTTC. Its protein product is CASSLSASGGLQLYEQYF.

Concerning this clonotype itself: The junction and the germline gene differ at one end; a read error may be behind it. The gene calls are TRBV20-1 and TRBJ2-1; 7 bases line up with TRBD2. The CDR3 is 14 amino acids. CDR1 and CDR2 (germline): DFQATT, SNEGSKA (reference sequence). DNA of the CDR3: TGCAGTGCTAGAGAGCCTAGCGGTTACAATGGGCAGTTCTTC. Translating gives CSAREPSGYNGQFF.

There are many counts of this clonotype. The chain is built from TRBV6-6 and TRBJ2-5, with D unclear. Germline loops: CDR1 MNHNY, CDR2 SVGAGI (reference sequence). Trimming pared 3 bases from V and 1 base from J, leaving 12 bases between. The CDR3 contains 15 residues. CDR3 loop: CASSYHQDGQETQYF. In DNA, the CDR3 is TGTGCCAGCAGTTATCACCAAGACGGCCAAGAGACCCAGTACTTC.

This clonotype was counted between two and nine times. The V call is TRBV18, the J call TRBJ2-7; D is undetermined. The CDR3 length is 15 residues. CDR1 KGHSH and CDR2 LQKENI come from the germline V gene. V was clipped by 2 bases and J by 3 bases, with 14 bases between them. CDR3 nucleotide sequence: TGTGCCAGCTCACCAGGTCGAGAAAAATACTACGAGCAGTACTTC. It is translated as CASSPGREKYYEQYF. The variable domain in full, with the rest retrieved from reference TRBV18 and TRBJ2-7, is NAGVMQNPRHLVRRRGQEARLRCSPMKGHSHVYWYRQLPEEGLKFMVYLQKENIIDESGMPKERFSAEFPKEGPSILRIQQVVRGDSAAYFCASSPGREKYYEQYFGPGTRLTVT.

The CDR3 bases are TGTGCCAGCAGCCAAGATCCGGCGGACGCGCACTATGGCTACACCTTC. Amino acid sequence: CASSQDPADAHYGYTF. The chain has TRBV4-2 and TRBJ1-2; D not resolved. The CDR3 totals 16 residues. The germline V and J ends were trimmed by 0 bases and 3 bases, with 14 bases remaining between them. Germline V gene sequence: CDR1 LGHNA, CDR2 YNFKEQ.

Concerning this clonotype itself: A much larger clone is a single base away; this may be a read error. The CDR3: CSASGLADYNEQYF. The CDR3 DNA reads TGCAGTGCGTCGGGACTAGCGGATTACAATGAGCAGTACTTC. This chain joins TRBV20-1 and TRBJ2-1, with 11 bases identical to TRBD2. The DNA matches TRBJ2-7 better at its end, which makes the J call doubtful. CDR1 and CDR2 from the germline V gene are DFQATT and SNEGSKA (reference sequence). The CDR3 runs to 14 residues.

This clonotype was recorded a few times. The CDR3 is CASSAGLAFNEQFF. CDR3 nucleotides: TGTGCCAGCAGTGCGGGACTAGCGTTTAATGAGCAGTTCTTC. V and J are TRBV2 and TRBJ2-1, with 10 bases identical to TRBD2. Trimming took 4 bases from V and 7 from J; bases not matched to a gene: 4. CDR1 and CDR2 (germline): SNHLY, FYNNEI. The CDR3 sequence is 14 residues long.

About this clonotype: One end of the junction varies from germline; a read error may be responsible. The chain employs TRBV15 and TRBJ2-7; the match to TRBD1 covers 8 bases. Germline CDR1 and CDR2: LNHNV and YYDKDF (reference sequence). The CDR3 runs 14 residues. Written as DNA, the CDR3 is TGTACCACCAGCAGAGACAGGGGAGCCTACGAGCAGTACTTC. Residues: CTTSRDRGAYEQYF.

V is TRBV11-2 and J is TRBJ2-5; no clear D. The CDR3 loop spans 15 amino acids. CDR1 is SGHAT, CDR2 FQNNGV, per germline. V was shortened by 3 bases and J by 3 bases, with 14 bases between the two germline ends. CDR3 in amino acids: CASSFTRRAEETQYF. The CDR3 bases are TGTGCCAGCAGCTTTACTCGCCGGGCGGAAGAGACCCAGTACTTC.

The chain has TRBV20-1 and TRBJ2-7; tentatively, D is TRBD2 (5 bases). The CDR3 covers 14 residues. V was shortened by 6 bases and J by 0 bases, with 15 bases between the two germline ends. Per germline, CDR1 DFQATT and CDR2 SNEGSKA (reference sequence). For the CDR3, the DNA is TGCAGTGCCAAACAGCGGACCGACTCCTACGAGCAGTACTTC. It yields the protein CSAKQRTDSYEQYF.

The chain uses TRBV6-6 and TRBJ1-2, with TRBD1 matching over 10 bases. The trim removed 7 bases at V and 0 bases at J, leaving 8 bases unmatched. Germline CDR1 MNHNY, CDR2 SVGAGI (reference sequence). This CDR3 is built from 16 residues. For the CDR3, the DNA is TGTGCCAGCACCGGACAGGGGGGAATAGCTAACTATGGCTACACCTTC. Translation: CASTGQGGIANYGYTF.

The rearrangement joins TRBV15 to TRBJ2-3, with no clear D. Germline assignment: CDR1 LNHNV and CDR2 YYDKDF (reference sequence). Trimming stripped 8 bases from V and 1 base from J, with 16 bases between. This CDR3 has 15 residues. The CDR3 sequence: CATRREGGGTDTQYF. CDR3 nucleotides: TGTGCCACCCGGCGAGAAGGTGGGGGCACAGATACGCAGTATTTT.

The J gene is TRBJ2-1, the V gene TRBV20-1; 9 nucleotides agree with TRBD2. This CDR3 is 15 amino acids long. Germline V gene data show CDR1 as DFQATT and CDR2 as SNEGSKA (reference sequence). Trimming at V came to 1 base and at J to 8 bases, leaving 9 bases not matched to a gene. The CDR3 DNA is TGCAGTGCTAGAGCATTAGCGGGAGCCTCCCATGAGCAGTTCTTC. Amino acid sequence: CSARALAGASHEQFF.

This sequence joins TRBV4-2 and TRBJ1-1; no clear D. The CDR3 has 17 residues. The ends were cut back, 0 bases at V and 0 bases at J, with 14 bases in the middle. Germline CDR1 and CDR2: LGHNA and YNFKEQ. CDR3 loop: CASSQEDYPPMNTEAFF. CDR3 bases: TGTGCCAGCAGCCAAGAGGATTACCCACCTATGAACACTGAAGCTTTCTTT.

CDR3 bases: TGTGCCAGCAGCGAGGGGGGCGGCGGGGTCTTAGGGGAGCAGTACTTC. Its protein is CASSEGGGGVLGEQYF. The chain links TRBV9 to TRBJ2-7; D assignment may be TRBD1 or TRBD2 (6 bases each). The CDR3 runs to 16 residues. V dropped 3 bases and J dropped 7 bases, with 23 bases sitting between them. CDR1 SGDLS and CDR2 YYNGEE come from the germline V gene.

CDR3 in amino acids: CASSWGGQGYEQYF. CDR3 DNA: TGTGCCAGCAGCTGGGGCGGGCAGGGCTACGAGCAGTACTTC. The chain links TRBV5-6 to TRBJ2-7, with D tentatively TRBD1 or TRBD2 (5 bases each). Germline CDR1 SGHDT, CDR2 YYEEEE. The germline V and J ends were trimmed by 3 bases and 3 bases, with 13 bases remaining between them. CDR3 size: 14 residues.

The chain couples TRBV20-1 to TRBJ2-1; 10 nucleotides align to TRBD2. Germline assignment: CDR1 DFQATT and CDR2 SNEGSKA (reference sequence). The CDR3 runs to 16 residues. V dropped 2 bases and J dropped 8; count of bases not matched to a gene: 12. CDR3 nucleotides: TGCAGTGCTAGACCGCTTCTAGCGGGAGAAAGGGATGAGCAGTTCTTC. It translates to CSARPLLAGERDEQFF.

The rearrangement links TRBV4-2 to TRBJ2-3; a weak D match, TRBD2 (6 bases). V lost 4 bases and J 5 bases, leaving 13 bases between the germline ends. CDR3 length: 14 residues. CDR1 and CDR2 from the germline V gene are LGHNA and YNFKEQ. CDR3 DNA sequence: TGTGCCAGCAGCCTCGGGGGAGGTGAAGATACGCAGTATTTT. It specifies CASSLGGGEDTQYF.

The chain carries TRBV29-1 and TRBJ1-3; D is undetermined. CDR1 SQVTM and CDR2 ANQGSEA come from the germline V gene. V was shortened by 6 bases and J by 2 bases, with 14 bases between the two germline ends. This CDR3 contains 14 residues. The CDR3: CSVRLTGAGNTIYF. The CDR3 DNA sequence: TGCAGCGTGCGCCTTACGGGAGCTGGAAACACCATATATTTT.

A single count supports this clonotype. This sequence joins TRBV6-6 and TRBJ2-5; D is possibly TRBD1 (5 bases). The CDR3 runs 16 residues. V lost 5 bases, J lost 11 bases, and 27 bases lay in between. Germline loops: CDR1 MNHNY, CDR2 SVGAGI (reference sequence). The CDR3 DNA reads TGTGCCAGCAGTCTCGACAGTGGCCCAATTAACAATGAGCAGTACTTC. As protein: CASSLDSGPINNEQYF.

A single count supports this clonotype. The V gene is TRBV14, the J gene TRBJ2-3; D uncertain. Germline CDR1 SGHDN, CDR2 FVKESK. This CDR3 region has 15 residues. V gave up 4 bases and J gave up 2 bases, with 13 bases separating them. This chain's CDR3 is CASSLLTTNTDTQYF. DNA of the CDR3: TGTGCCAGCAGCCTACTAACTACAAACACAGATACGCAGTATTTT. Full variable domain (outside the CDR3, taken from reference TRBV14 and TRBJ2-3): EAGVTQFPSHSVIEKGQTVTLRCDPISGHDNLYWYRRVMGKEIKFLLHFVKESKQDESGMPNNRFLAERTGGTYSTLKVQPAELEDSGVYFCASSLLTTNTDTQYFGPGTRLTVL.

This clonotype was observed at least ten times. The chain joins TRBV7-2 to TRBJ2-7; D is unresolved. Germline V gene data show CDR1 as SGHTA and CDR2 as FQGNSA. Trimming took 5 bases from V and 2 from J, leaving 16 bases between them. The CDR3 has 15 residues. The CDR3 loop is CASSTGPIPTYEQYF. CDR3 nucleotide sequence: TGTGCCAGCAGCACCGGACCGATACCTACCTACGAGCAGTACTTC.

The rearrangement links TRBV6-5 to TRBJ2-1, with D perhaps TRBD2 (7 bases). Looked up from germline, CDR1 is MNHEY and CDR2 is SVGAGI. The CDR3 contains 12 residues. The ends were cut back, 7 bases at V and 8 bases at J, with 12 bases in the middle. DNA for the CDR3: TGTGCCAGCACCACGGGGGGCGATGAGCAGTTCTTC. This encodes CASTTGGDEQFF.

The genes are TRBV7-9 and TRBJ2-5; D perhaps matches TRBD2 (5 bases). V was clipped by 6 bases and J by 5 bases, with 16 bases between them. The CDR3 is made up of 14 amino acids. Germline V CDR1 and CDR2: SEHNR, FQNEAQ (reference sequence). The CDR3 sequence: CASSSEVPSETQYF. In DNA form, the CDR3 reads TGTGCCAGCAGTTCCGAGGTCCCTAGCGAGACCCAGTACTTC.

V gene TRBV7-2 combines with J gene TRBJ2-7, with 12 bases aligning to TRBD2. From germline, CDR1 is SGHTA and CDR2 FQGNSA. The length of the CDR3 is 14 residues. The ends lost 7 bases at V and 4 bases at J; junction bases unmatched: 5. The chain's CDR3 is CASTWTSGEYEQYF. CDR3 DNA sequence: TGTGCCAGCACCTGGACTAGCGGGGAATACGAGCAGTACTTC.

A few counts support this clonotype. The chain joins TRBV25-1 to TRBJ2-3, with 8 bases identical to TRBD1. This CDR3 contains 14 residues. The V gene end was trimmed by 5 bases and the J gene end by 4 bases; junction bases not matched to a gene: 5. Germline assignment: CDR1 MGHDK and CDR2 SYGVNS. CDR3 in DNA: TGTGCCAGCAGTAACGGACAGGGCCCAGATACGCAGTATTTT. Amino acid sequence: CASSNGQGPDTQYF.